The clone carrying this TCR beta chain has just a few counts. No antigen is known for it. The sample originates from a study of T cell repertoires in cytomegalovirus infection. The germline V and J ends were trimmed by 7 bases and 11 bases, with 13 bases remaining between them. Germline lookup yields CDR1 SEHNR and CDR2 FQNEAQ (reference sequence). The CDR3 runs to 11 residues. Via MiXCR, TCRdb re-called the reads, giving one row per CDR3 protein. The table lists some 500,000 distinct CDR3 sequences, approximately 40% of them singletons. Sequencing was performed on cultured PBMCs, taken from culture after CMV antigen stimulation. The J gene is TRBJ2-3, the V gene TRBV7-9, with TRBD1 as a possible D gene (6 bases). The sequence derives from a human donor in good health (CMV status not recorded). Some clones in this sample may be carry-over from other donors' samples. The CDR3 sequence is CASIGGLQQYF. CDR3 sequence (DNA): TGTGCCAGCATTGGGGGCCTCCAGCAGTATTTT.